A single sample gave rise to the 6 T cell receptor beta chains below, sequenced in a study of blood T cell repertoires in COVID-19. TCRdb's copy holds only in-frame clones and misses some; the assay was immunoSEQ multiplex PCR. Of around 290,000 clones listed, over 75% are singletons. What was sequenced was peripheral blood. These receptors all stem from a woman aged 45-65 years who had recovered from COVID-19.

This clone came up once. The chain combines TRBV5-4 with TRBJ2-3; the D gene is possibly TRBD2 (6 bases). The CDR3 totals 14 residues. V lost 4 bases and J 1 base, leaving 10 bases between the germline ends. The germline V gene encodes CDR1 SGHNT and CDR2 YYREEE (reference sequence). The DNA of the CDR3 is TGTGCCAGCAGCCCGGGGGTAGGCACAGATACGCAGTATTTT. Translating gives CASSPGVGTDTQYF.

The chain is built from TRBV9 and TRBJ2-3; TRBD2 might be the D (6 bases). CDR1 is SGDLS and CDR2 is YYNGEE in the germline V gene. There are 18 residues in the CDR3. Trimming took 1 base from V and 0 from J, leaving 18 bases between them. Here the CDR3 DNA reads TGTGCCAGCAGCGTATCTGTTATGGGCCTAGCGAGCACAGATACGCAGTATTTT. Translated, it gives CASSVSVMGLASTDTQYF.

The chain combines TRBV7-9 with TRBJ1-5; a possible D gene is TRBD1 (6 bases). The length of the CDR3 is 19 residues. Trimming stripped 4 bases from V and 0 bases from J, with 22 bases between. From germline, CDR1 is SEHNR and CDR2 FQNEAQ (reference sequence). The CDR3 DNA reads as TGTGCCAGCAGCTCCTACCCTTCGGGACAAACCTATAGCAATCAGCCCCAGCATTTT. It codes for CASSSYPSGQTYSNQPQHF.

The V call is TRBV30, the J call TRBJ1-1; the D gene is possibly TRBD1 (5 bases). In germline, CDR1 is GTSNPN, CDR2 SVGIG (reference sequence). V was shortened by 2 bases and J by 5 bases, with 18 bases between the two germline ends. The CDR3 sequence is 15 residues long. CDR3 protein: CAWSPQLGGRTEAFF. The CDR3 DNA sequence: TGTGCCTGGAGTCCTCAACTGGGGGGTCGGACTGAAGCTTTCTTT.

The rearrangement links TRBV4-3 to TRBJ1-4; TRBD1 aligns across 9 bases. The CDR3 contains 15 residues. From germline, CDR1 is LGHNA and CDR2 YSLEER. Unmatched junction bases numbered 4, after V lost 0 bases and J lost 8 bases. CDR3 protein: CASSQDHRGLEKLFF. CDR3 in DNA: TGCGCCAGCAGCCAAGACCACAGGGGGCTCGAAAAACTGTTTTTT.

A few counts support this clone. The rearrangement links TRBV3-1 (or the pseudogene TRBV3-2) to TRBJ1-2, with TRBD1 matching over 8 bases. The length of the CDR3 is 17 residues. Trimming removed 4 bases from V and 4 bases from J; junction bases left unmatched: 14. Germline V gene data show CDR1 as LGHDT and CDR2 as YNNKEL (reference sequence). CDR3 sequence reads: CASSPTHGTGILYGYTF. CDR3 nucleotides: TGTGCCAGCAGCCCAACCCACGGGACAGGTATACTCTATGGCTACACCTTC.